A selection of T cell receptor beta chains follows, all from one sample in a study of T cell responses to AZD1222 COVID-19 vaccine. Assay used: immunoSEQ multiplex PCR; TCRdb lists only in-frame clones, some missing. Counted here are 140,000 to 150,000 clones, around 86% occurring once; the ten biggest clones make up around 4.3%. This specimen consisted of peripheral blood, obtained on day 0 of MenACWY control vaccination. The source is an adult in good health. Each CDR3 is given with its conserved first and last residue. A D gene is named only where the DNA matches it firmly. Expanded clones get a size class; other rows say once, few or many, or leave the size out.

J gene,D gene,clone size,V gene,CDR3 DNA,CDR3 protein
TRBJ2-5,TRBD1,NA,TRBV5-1,TGCGCCAGCAGCTTGGCCGGACAGGGACAAGAGACCCAGTACTTC,CASSLAGQGQETQYF
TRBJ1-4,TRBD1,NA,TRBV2,TGTGCCAGCAGTCGACAGGGAAATGAAAAACTGTTTTTT,CASSRQGNEKLFF
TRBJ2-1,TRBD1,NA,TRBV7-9,TGTGCCAGCAGCTTAGGACAGGGGGACTACAATGAGCAGTTCTTC,CASSLGQGDYNEQFF
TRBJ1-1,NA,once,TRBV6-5,TGTGCCAGCAATAAGGGGGGGATGAACACTGAAGCTTTCTTT,CASNKGGMNTEAFF
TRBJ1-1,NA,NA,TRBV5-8,TGTGCCAGCAGCCTGGGGTCACCTGAAGCTTTCTTT,CASSLGSPEAFF
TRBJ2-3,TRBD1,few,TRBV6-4,TGTGCCAGCAGTGTAGAGACAGGGGCCACAGATACGCAGTATTTT,CASSVETGATDTQYF
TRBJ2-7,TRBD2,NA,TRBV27,TGTGCCAGCAGTCCCGCCGGGACTAGCGATTCCTACGAGCAGTACTTC,CASSPAGTSDSYEQYF
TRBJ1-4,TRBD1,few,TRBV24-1,TGTGCCACCAGTGGCAAACAGACAGGGGGCGGAAATGAAAAACTGTTTTTT,CATSGKQTGGGNEKLFF
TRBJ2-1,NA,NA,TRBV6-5,TGTGCCAGCACCAAGGACGTGGACAATGAGCAGTTCTTC,CASTKDVDNEQFF
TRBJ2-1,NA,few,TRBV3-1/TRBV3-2,TGTGCCAGCAGCCAAGTATCGTGGGACTCCTACAATGAGCAGTTCTTC,CASSQVSWDSYNEQFF
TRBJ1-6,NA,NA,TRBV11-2,TGTGCCAGCAGCTTGCCGGGAGACCTGAGGGCACCCCTCCACTTT,CASSLPGDLRAPLHF
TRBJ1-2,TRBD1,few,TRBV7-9,TGTGCCAGCAGCTTAGCCGGACAGGTTCGCTATGGCTACACCTTC,CASSLAGQVRYGYTF
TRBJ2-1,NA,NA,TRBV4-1,TGCGCCAGCAGCAAAGGTGACAGGAATACCTACAATGAGCAGTTCTTC,CASSKGDRNTYNEQFF
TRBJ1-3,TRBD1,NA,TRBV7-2,TGTGCCAGCAGCCGCGGTAGGGGGCTCGGAAACACCATATATTTT,CASSRGRGLGNTIYF
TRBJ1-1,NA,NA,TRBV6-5,TGTGCCAGCAGCGCCCGGGGGGGGAACACTGAAGCTTTCTTT,CASSARGGNTEAFF